The 15 T cell receptor beta chains presented below share a single source sample, sequenced in a study of blood T cells in healthy people across ages (dated by TCRdb to between 2014 and 2017). Library preparation employed 5' RACE. Sequencing was carried out with an Illumina HiSeq 2500. A second PCR of roughly 7 to 12 cycles was run with a J-beta primer mix and a sample-barcoded 5' primer. TCRdb reprocessed the public reads (quality trimming at Q25 with fastp, clone calling with MiXCR) and kept in-frame beta chains. Records with the same CDR3 protein are collapsed into one entry carrying the most frequent genes and DNA. The sample data list 750,000 to 1,000,000 distinct CDR3 sequences, and roughly 29% of these were observed just once. The biggest ten clones account for roughly 10% of the sample. Another study also made use of these data, one on T cells of mothers and their children.

The sequencing sample was made of blood. These TCRs come from a woman between 35 and 50 years old in good health.

As DNA, the CDR3 is TGTACCAGCAGCAATACGGATACGCAGTATTTT. Protein: CTSSNTDTQYF. The V call is TRBV7-2, the J call TRBJ2-3; no reliable D call. Trimming cost V 5 bases and J 6 bases, with 6 bases left between them. CDR1 is SGHTA and CDR2 is FQGNSA in the germline V gene. This CDR3 region has 11 residues.

The V and J genes are TRBV5-5 and TRBJ1-1; D gene uncertain. V was shortened by 2 bases and J by 3 bases, with 8 bases between the two germline ends. Germline-derived CDR1 and CDR2 are SGHKS and YYEKEE (reference sequence). CDR3 length equals 13 residues. CDR3 region: CASSFGSDTEAFF. The CDR3 DNA reads TGTGCCAGCAGCTTCGGCAGCGACACTGAAGCTTTCTTT.

This clonotype came up many times. V gene TRBV7-9 combines with J gene TRBJ2-5; unclear D gene. The V gene lost 5 bases and the J gene lost 4 bases, with 11 bases spanning the gap. This CDR3 region has 13 residues. CDR1 is SEHNR and CDR2 is FQNEAQ in the germline V gene (reference sequence). The CDR3 spells CASSPPGGETQYF. Written as DNA, the CDR3 is TGTGCCAGCAGCCCTCCCGGTGGAGAGACCCAGTACTTC.

The rearrangement links TRBV5-1 to TRBJ1-1; D call uncertain. Trimming pared 0 bases from V and 0 bases from J, leaving 9 bases between. This CDR3 comprises 15 residues. Per germline, CDR1 SGHRS and CDR2 YFSETQ. The CDR3 reads CASSLGPPMNTEAFF. The CDR3 nucleotides are TGCGCCAGCAGCTTGGGTCCCCCAATGAACACTGAAGCTTTCTTT.

The gene calls are TRBV9 and TRBJ1-5; 7 bases agree with TRBD1. The CDR3 runs 16 residues. The V segment lost 3 bases and the J segment 3 bases; nucleotides outside the gene matches: 9. Germline V lookup: CDR1 SGDLS, CDR2 YYNGEE. The CDR3 loop is CASSADRGTDNQPQHF. The CDR3, as DNA: TGTGCCAGCAGCGCAGATCGGGGGACAGACAATCAGCCCCAGCATTTT.

This clonotype came up a few times. V usage is TRBV3-1 and J usage is TRBJ1-6; D ambiguous. There are 15 residues in the CDR3. The germline V and J ends were trimmed by 2 bases and 0 bases, with 5 bases remaining between them. Germline-derived CDR1 and CDR2 are LGHDT and YNNKEL (reference sequence). CDR3 residues: CASSQQVSYNSPLHF. In DNA form, the CDR3 reads TGTGCCAGCAGCCAACAGGTCTCCTATAATTCACCCCTCCACTTT.

The rearrangement links TRBV27 to TRBJ2-1, with 10 bases that match TRBD1. CDR1 and CDR2 from the germline V gene are MNHEY and SMNVEV (reference sequence). CDR3 length equals 14 residues. With 6 bases clipped from V and 12 bases from J, the junction kept 11 bases outside the gene matches. The CDR3, as DNA: TGTGCCAGCAGGCCAGCCGGGACAGGGGTTGTGCAGTTCTTC. Translated: CASRPAGTGVVQFF.

Concerning this clonotype: A much larger clone lies one base from this, so it may be a read error. The chain carries TRBV7-2 and TRBJ2-6, with D uncertain. The CDR3 runs to 15 residues. Germline-derived CDR1 and CDR2 are SGHTA and FQGNSA. CDR3 DNA sequence: TGTGCCAGCAGCCTCCACAGCTCTGGGACCAACGTCCTGACTTTC. It translates to CASSLHSSGTNVLTF.

The count of this clonotype is one. The DNA for the CDR3 is TGTGCCAGCCGCGATTCAGGTTCAGGGGAAGCTTTCTTT. This sequence encodes CASRDSGSGEAFF. The V call is TRBV2, the J call TRBJ1-1, with a weak D call TRBD1 (5 bases). V was cut by 8 bases and J by 8 bases, with 18 bases left in between. There are 13 residues in the CDR3. Germline CDR1 reads SNHLY; CDR2 reads FYNNEI.

This clonotype was observed a few times. This rearrangement joins TRBV7-2 to TRBJ1-1, with D uncertain. This CDR3 region has 13 residues. Trimming cost V 6 bases and J 5 bases, with 13 bases left between them. Germline V gene sequence: CDR1 SGHTA, CDR2 FQGNSA. The chain's CDR3 is CASSQPGRTEAFF. The DNA for the CDR3 is TGTGCCAGCAGTCAACCGGGGAGAACTGAAGCTTTCTTT.

With regard to this clonotype: This may be a read error, as it is one base from a much larger clone. The chain combines TRBV3-1 with TRBJ1-2; D is undetermined. The germline CDR1 and CDR2 sequences are LGHDT and YNNKEL (reference sequence). This CDR3 is built from 12 residues. The CDR3 loop is CASSQVATGHTF. DNA of the CDR3: TGTGCCAGCAGCCAAGTAGCCACTGGCCACACCTTC.

This clonotype was seen many times. The rearrangement joins TRBV5-1 to TRBJ2-5; tentative D call: TRBD1 (5 bases). The J call is uncertain, as TRBJ2-7 better fits the DNA end. This CDR3 region has 14 residues. CDR1 is SGHRS, CDR2 YFSETQ, per germline. The CDR3 nucleotides read TGCGCCAGCAGCTTGACAGGTTTTAGTCGCGAGCAGTACTTC. Translation: CASSLTGFSREQYF.

Notes on this clonotype: A read error may be the cause here, since a much bigger clone is one base away. The chain combines TRBV7-3 with TRBJ2-7; the D call may be TRBD1 or TRBD2 (5 bases each). The J call is doubtful: the DNA matches TRBJ2-5 better. Germline loops: CDR1 SGHTA, CDR2 FQGTGA. The CDR3 contains 14 residues. CDR3 coding DNA: TGTGCCAGCAGCCCCGCCGGGACCAAGGAGACCCAGTACTTC. Translating gives CASSPAGTKETQYF.

The table lists this clonotype with a count of one. The V gene is TRBV7-2, the J gene TRBJ2-7; 7 positions match TRBD2. Germline loops: CDR1 SGHTA, CDR2 FQGNSA. The CDR3 runs 16 residues. The V and J ends lost 4 bases and 7 bases, in that order; junction bases with no gene match: 16. CDR3 in DNA: TGTGCCAGCAGCTCAGTCCTAGCGGCGGCCTACAATGAGCAGTACTTC. Translated, it gives CASSSVLAAAYNEQYF.

This clonotype has only a few counts. The chain employs TRBV5-1 and TRBJ2-1; unclear D gene. The CDR3 covers 16 residues. Germline CDR1 is SGHRS and CDR2 is YFSETQ. Trimming removed 4 bases at V and 2 bases at J, with 16 bases between. CDR3 sequence: CASSPGGGPTYNEQFF. The CDR3 nucleotides are TGCGCCAGCAGCCCCGGCGGCGGACCAACCTACAATGAGCAGTTCTTC.